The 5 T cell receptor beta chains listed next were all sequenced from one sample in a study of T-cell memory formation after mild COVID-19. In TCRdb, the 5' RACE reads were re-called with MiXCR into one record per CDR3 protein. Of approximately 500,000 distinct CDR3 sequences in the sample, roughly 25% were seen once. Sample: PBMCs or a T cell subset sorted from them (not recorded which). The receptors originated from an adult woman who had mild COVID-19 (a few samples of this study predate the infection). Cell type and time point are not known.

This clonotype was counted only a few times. The CDR3 nucleotides read TGTGCCAGCAGCTTATCCCTAGCGGGAGTCACCGGGGAGCTGTTTTTT. It yields the protein CASSLSLAGVTGELFF. The gene calls are TRBV7-6 and TRBJ2-2, with TRBD2 matching 10 bases. J was trimmed by 4 bases and V by 2 bases; bases with no gene match: 4. Germline-derived CDR1 and CDR2 are SGHVS and FNYEAQ. The CDR3 length is 16 residues. The full variable domain, with the rest looked up from reference TRBV7-6 and TRBJ2-2, is GAGVSQSPRYKVTKRGQDVALRCDPISGHVSLYWYRQALGQGPEFLTYFNYEAQQDKSGLPNDRFSAERPEGSISTLTIQRTEQRDSAMYRCASSLSLAGVTGELFFGEGSRLTVL.

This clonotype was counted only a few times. DNA of the CDR3: TGTGCCAGCAGGGATAGCGGGAGGAACTACGAGCAGTACTTC. It translates to CASRDSGRNYEQYF. V usage is TRBV6-2 or TRBV6-3 and J usage is TRBJ2-7; 10 bases match TRBD2. The CDR3 is 14 amino acids. Germline values: CDR1 MNHEY, CDR2 SVGEGT. V was clipped by 6 bases and J by 3 bases; unmatched bases: 5.

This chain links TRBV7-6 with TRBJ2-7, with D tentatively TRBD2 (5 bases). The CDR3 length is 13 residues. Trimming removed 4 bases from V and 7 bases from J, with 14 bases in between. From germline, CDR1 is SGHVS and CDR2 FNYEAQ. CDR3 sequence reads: CASSSGFTREQYF. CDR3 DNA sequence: TGTGCCAGCAGCTCGGGATTCACGAGAGAGCAGTACTTC.

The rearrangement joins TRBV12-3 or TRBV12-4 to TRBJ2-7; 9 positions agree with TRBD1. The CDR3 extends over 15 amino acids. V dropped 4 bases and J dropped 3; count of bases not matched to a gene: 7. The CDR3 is CASSSLGTGLYEQYF. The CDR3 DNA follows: TGTGCCAGCAGTTCCCTCGGGACAGGGCTCTACGAGCAGTACTTC.

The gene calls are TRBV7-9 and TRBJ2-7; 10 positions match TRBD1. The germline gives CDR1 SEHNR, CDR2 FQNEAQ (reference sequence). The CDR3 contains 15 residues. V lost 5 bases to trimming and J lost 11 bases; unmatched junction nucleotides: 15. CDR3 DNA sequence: TGTGCCAGCAGCCCCGCCGGGACAGGGGACCTGAGCGAGTACTTC. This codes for CASSPAGTGDLSEYF.